These T cell receptor beta chains were read from a single sample in a study of technical replicates of blood from several donors. The table came from immunoSEQ multiplex PCR; TCRdb's copy has only in-frame clones and leaves some out. The data hold under 70,000 clones, with 80% to 95% observed a single time. Sequenced sample: PBMCs. These receptor sequences come from a human donor in good health. Some clones in this sample may be carry-over from other donors' samples. CDR3s include the opening cysteine and the closing phenylalanine or tryptophan. The order of the fields is D gene, clone size, J gene, V gene, CDR3 length, CDR3 DNA, CDR3 protein. D genes are given only for firm matches. Some rows mark clone size as missing; the rest say once, few, many or name a class of expanded clone.

TRBD2,once,TRBJ2-3,TRBV10-3,17,TGTGCCATCAGTGAGTCATCAGGGACTAGCGGGCCTGATACGCAGTATTTT,CAISESSGTSGPDTQYF
TRBD1,NA,TRBJ2-5,TRBV2,14,TGTGCCAGCGTATTGGGACAGCCTCAAGAGACCCAGTACTTC,CASVLGQPQETQYF
NA,NA,TRBJ1-3,TRBV4-3,14,TGCGCCAGCAGCCAGGTGCGGTCTGGAAACACCATATATTTT,CASSQVRSGNTIYF
NA,NA,TRBJ2-1,TRBV10-2,12,TGCGCCACCTGTAGCTCCTACAATGAGCAGTTCTTC,CATCSSYNEQFF
NA,NA,TRBJ1-5,TRBV21-1,17,TGTGCCAGCAGCAAAGTCTCTGAGGGTCACGCAAATCAGCCCCAGCATTTT,CASSKVSEGHANQPQHF
TRBD2,NA,TRBJ2-3,TRBV5-4,16,TGTGCCAGCAGCTTGGGATCCGGGGGGGAGTTGAATACGCAGTATTTT,CASSLGSGGELNTQYF
TRBD2,NA,TRBJ2-1,TRBV4-1,18,TGCGCCAGCAGCCAAAGCCGCGGGACTAGCGGGAGGGATAATGAGCAGTTCTTC,CASSQSRGTSGRDNEQFF
TRBD2,few,TRBJ2-7,TRBV5-5,15,TGTGCCAGCAGCTTGGCTAGCGGGAGAGGCTACGAGCAGTACTTC,CASSLASGRGYEQYF
NA,once,TRBJ1-2,TRBV5-5,17,TGTGCCAGCAGCTCCCTACCCGACAGGCGAGCTAACTATGGCTACACCTTC,CASSSLPDRRANYGYTF
NA,once,TRBJ1-4,TRBV4-3,16,TGCGCCAGCAGCCTCAGCCCGGGACTGACGGGTGAAAAACTGTTTTTT,CASSLSPGLTGEKLFF
TRBD2,NA,TRBJ2-1,TRBV18,14,TGTGCCAGCTCACGAGATATCGGGGGGGATGAGCAGTTCTTC,CASSRDIGGDEQFF
TRBD1,once,TRBJ1-2,TRBV14,16,TGTGCCAGCAGCCAGGAGACAGGGCCGGAATACTATGGCTACACCTTC,CASSQETGPEYYGYTF
NA,NA,TRBJ2-7,TRBV6-5,12,TGTGCCAGCACAGATTTCCTAGACGAGCAGTACTTC,CASTDFLDEQYF
TRBD2,NA,TRBJ2-7,TRBV7-8,15,TGTGCCAGCAGGACGGGTAGCGGGACGCCCTACGAGCAGTACTTC,CASRTGSGTPYEQYF
TRBD2,NA,TRBJ2-5,TRBV7-9,16,TGTGCCAGCAGCCCCTTTAGGGAGGGCCCGCAGGAGACCCAGTACTTC,CASSPFREGPQETQYF
NA,NA,TRBJ2-5,TRBV5-4,15,TGTGCCAGCAGCTTGACTAGCTCAGGGCAAGAGACCCAGTACTTC,CASSLTSSGQETQYF
TRBD1,once,TRBJ1-4,TRBV19,14,TGTGCCAGTAGTATTGGGACAGCTAATGTTAAACTGTTTTTT,CASSIGTANVKLFF
TRBD1,NA,TRBJ1-2,TRBV7-6,15,TGTGCCAGCAGCCACGGGACAGGGAGCCTAGGCGGCTACACCTTC,CASSHGTGSLGGYTF
TRBD2,NA,TRBJ2-5,TRBV4-2,16,TGTGCCAGCAGCTCCCGGACTAGCGGGGGGTCCGGGACCCAGTACTTC,CASSSRTSGGSGTQYF
NA,NA,TRBJ1-3,TRBV6-6,15,TGTGCCAGCACGGGTTTCATAGACTCTGGAAACACCATATATTTT,CASTGFIDSGNTIYF
TRBD2,NA,TRBJ2-3,TRBV5-8,16,TGTGCCAGCAGCTTGGGTAGCGGGGGTTTCGCAGATACGCAGTATTTT,CASSLGSGGFADTQYF
NA,NA,TRBJ1-4,TRBV15,16,TGTGCCACCCGTCGCGGGGAGGCTGCAACTAATGAAAAACTGTTTTTT,CATRRGEAATNEKLFF
TRBD1,NA,TRBJ1-3,TRBV5-6,17,TGTGCCAGCAGGGGTTGGGACAGAAACCTAGCTGGAAACACCATATATTTT,CASRGWDRNLAGNTIYF
TRBD1,NA,TRBJ1-3,TRBV19,15,TGTGCCAGTAGTGCACAGGGGGGAGGAGGAAACACCATATATTTT,CASSAQGGGGNTIYF
TRBD1,NA,TRBJ1-5,TRBV6-5,14,TGTGCCAGCAGCACGAACAGGGGGCTTCAGCCCCAGCATTTT,CASSTNRGLQPQHF
NA,NA,TRBJ2-1,TRBV9,14,TGTGCCAGCACTCGGGGGAGCTCGTTCCGTGAGCAGTTCTTC,CASTRGSSFREQFF
TRBD2,NA,TRBJ2-5,TRBV7-3,16,TGTGCCAGCAGCTTAACGGGGGGGGAAAGCCAAGAGACCCAGTACTTC,CASSLTGGESQETQYF
TRBD2,NA,TRBJ2-3,TRBV4-2,16,TGTGCCAGCAGCCAAGGGGCGGGAGAGGGGTCAGATACGCAGTATTTT,CASSQGAGEGSDTQYF
TRBD2,NA,TRBJ2-1,TRBV6-5,16,TGTGCCAGCAGTTCCAGACTAGCAGCGACCTACAATGAGCAGTTCTTC,CASSSRLAATYNEQFF
TRBD2,few,TRBJ2-7,TRBV7-2,14,TGTGCCAGCAGCTCCCAAGCGGGGCCCTACGAGCAGTACTTC,CASSSQAGPYEQYF
TRBD1,NA,TRBJ2-3,TRBV27,15,TGTGCCAGCAGTTTTCTGGGACAGGGCACAGATACGCAGTATTTT,CASSFLGQGTDTQYF
NA,once,TRBJ2-5,TRBV4-2,15,TGTGCCAGCAGCGTAAATGTCGGGTCGCAAGAGACCCAGTACTTC,CASSVNVGSQETQYF
TRBD1,NA,TRBJ1-2,TRBV5-1,14,TGCGCCAGCAGCTCGGCCCCAGGGGGCTATGGCTACACCTTC,CASSSAPGGYGYTF
NA,NA,TRBJ2-3,TRBV2,16,TGTGCCAGCAAACAGGCGGCGGGGCGGGTAACAGATACGCAGTATTTT,CASKQAAGRVTDTQYF
TRBD1,NA,TRBJ1-2,TRBV7-9,15,TGTGCCAGCAGCTCCCTGGGGGACAGATTCTATGGCTACACCTTC,CASSSLGDRFYGYTF
NA,NA,TRBJ2-5,TRBV4-1,15,TGCGCCAGCAGCCAGGAGATGAGGGGGCAAGAGACCCAGTACTTC,CASSQEMRGQETQYF
TRBD1,NA,TRBJ1-2,TRBV19,17,TGTGCCAGTAGTATAACGAGACAGGGAGGATATAGCTATGGCTACACCTTC,CASSITRQGGYSYGYTF
TRBD1,NA,TRBJ2-1,TRBV5-1,10,TGCGCCAGGACAGGGGGTGAGCAGTTCTTC,CARTGGEQFF
TRBD1,NA,TRBJ2-7,TRBV2,13,TGTGCCAGCAGTGGACAGGGGCCCTACGAGCAGTACTTC,CASSGQGPYEQYF
TRBD1,once,TRBJ1-5,TRBV7-2,14,TGTGCCAGCAGAGGGACAGGGTCAGGACAGCCCCAGCATTTT,CASRGTGSGQPQHF
NA,NA,TRBJ2-3,TRBV18,12,TGTGCCAGCTCTCCCCGTGCAGATACGCAGTATTTT,CASSPRADTQYF
NA,NA,TRBJ1-6,TRBV15,13,TGTGCCACCAGCGGCCAGACAAATTCACCCCTCCACTTT,CATSGQTNSPLHF
NA,NA,TRBJ2-4,TRBV11-2,14,TGTGCCAGCAGCTTAGCGGGGACCAAAAACATTCAGTACTTC,CASSLAGTKNIQYF
NA,NA,TRBJ2-6,TRBV29-1,15,TGCAGCGCCCGAATCCCCGGGTCTGGGGCCAACGTCCTGACTTTC,CSARIPGSGANVLTF